A selection of T cell receptor beta chains follows, all from one sample in a study of cytomegalovirus exposure and HLA in healthy donors. Only in-frame clones appear in the TCRdb table, and some are missing; sequencing was by immunoSEQ multiplex PCR. Altogether fewer than 140,000 clones are present, 82% being singletons, with the ten largest covering about 1.5%. The source material was PBMCs. The receptors here all came from a man between 50 and 59 years old in good health and CMV-seronegative. The CDR3 runs from the conserved cysteine through the conserved F or W. D genes are given only for firm matches. Rows may omit the clone size; those that give it use once, few, many or a size class.

TRBJ2-1	TRBD1	TRBV29-1	.	CSLDRGGTEQFF	TGCAGCCTGGACAGGGGAGGGACTGAGCAGTTCTTC
TRBJ2-5	TRBD1	TRBV7-9	.	CASSFGQGAQETQYF	TGTGCCAGCAGCTTTGGACAGGGGGCGCAAGAGACCCAGTACTTC
TRBJ2-4	TRBD2	TRBV11-2	.	CASSLELGGVVENIQYF	TGTGCCAGCAGCTTAGAGCTCGGGGGGGTGGTGGAAAACATTCAGTACTTC
TRBJ2-7	.	TRBV12-5	few	CASGLVVSRERNEQYF	TGTGCTAGTGGTTTGGTTGTAAGCCGGGAGAGGAACGAGCAGTACTTC
TRBJ1-2	.	TRBV7-2	.	CASSRTDYRGYGYTF	TGTGCCAGCAGCCGGACCGACTATCGGGGCTATGGCTACACCTTC
TRBJ2-5	.	TRBV4-2	few	CASSQDRRGREQTQYF	TGTGCCAGCAGCCAAGATCGGAGGGGGCGGGAACAGACCCAGTACTTC
TRBJ2-3	.	TRBV5-1	.	CASSLAQGTDTQYF	TGCGCCAGCAGCTTGGCTCAGGGCACAGATACGCAGTATTTT
TRBJ2-5	.	TRBV9	.	CASSDSETQYF	TGTGCCAGCAGCGATAGTGAGACCCAGTACTTC
TRBJ2-7	.	TRBV5-1	.	CASSLSVGAGEQYF	TGCGCCAGCAGCTTGAGTGTGGGAGCAGGCGAGCAGTACTTC
TRBJ2-5	.	TRBV5-4	.	CASSPGGPETQETQYF	TGTGCCAGCAGCCCCGGAGGGCCGGAAACCCAAGAGACCCAGTACTTC
TRBJ2-3	.	TRBV10-1	.	CASGGAIPDTQYF	TGCGCCAGCGGGGGGGCCATTCCAGATACGCAGTATTTT
TRBJ1-5	TRBD1	TRBV5-4	once	CASRRDRGSTDTQHF	TGTGCCAGCAGGCGGGACAGGGGTTCCACAGATACGCAGCATTTT
TRBJ2-3	.	TRBV5-1	.	CASSLGTINADTQYF	TGCGCCAGCAGCTTGGGGACAATCAATGCGGATACGCAGTATTTT
TRBJ1-3	.	TRBV7-9	.	CASSLVAGQNTIYF	TGTGCCAGCAGCTTAGTGGCAGGTCAAAACACCATATATTTT
TRBJ2-3	.	TRBV28	.	CASSPSPGGSDTQYF	TGTGCCAGCAGTCCATCCCCGGGGGGCTCAGATACGCAGTATTTT
TRBJ2-7	.	TRBV5-1	.	CASSPGVVPTYEQYF	TGCGCCAGCAGCCCCGGGGTTGTTCCGACCTACGAGCAGTACTTC
TRBJ2-1	TRBD2	TRBV2	.	CASSPSSGGYNEQFF	TGTGCCAGCAGCCCCTCTAGCGGGGGCTACAATGAGCAGTTCTTC
TRBJ1-1	.	TRBV25-1	.	CASSELGQTGLWEMGAFF	TGTGCCAGCAGTGAATTGGGCCAAACGGGACTCTGGGAAATGGGAGCTTTCTTT
TRBJ1-4	.	TRBV19	.	CATRGDRKNEKLFF	TGTGCCACTAGGGGAGACAGGAAGAATGAAAAACTGTTTTTT
TRBJ1-1	.	TRBV30	.	CAWSVNLNTEAFF	TGTGCCTGGAGTGTCAACTTGAACACTGAAGCTTTCTTT
TRBJ2-2	TRBD1	TRBV30	few	CAWGGWTGDSWDPGELFF	TGTGCCTGGGGGGGCTGGACAGGGGATTCGTGGGATCCCGGGGAGCTGTTTTTT
TRBJ2-5	TRBD1	TRBV5-4	.	CASGQGGETQYF	TGTGCCAGCGGACAGGGGGGAGAGACCCAGTACTTC
TRBJ2-3	.	TRBV6-5	.	CASSYSSRGPTDTQYF	TGTGCCAGCAGTTACTCGAGCAGGGGCCCCACAGATACGCAGTATTTT
TRBJ2-2	TRBD2	TRBV30	.	CAWIRLAHTGELFF	TGTGCCTGGATTCGACTAGCGCACACCGGGGAGCTGTTTTTT
TRBJ2-5	.	TRBV6-5	few	CASSYRQGGSETQYF	TGTGCCAGCAGTTACAGGCAGGGGGGATCGGAGACCCAGTACTTC
TRBJ1-2	TRBD1	TRBV27	.	CASSRLPGGADGYTF	TGTGCCAGCAGCCGTTTACCAGGGGGCGCAGATGGCTACACCTTC
TRBJ2-1	.	TRBV27	.	CASSLARSYNEQFF	TGTGCCAGCAGTTTAGCGCGCTCCTACAATGAGCAGTTCTTC
TRBJ2-3	TRBD2	TRBV9	.	CASSVVAGVDDTQYF	TGTGCCAGCAGCGTAGTAGCGGGGGTCGACGATACGCAGTATTTT
TRBJ1-4	.	TRBV5-6	.	CASSLRAGYEKLFF	TGTGCCAGCAGCTTGCGGGCGGGGTACGAAAAACTGTTTTTT
TRBJ2-5	TRBD1	TRBV6-4	.	CASSETGGLETQYF	TGTGCCAGCAGTGAAACAGGGGGCCTAGAGACCCAGTACTTC
TRBJ1-1	.	TRBV19	.	CASSIEGGTEAFF	TGTGCCAGTAGTATCGAAGGGGGCACTGAAGCTTTCTTT
TRBJ2-5	TRBD2	TRBV5-1	.	CASSLGLAIRETQYF	TGCGCCAGCAGCTTGGGACTAGCAATTCGGGAGACCCAGTACTTC
TRBJ2-1	.	TRBV9	.	CASSVRREEGGYNEQFF	TGTGCCAGCAGCGTACGCAGAGAGGAAGGGGGCTACAATGAGCAGTTCTTC
TRBJ1-4	.	TRBV6-6	.	CASSYVQGSEKLFF	TGTGCCAGCAGTTACGTACAGGGTAGTGAAAAACTGTTTTTT
TRBJ1-1	TRBD1	TRBV25-1	.	CASSETGGTEAFF	TGTGCCAGCAGCGAGACAGGGGGAACTGAAGCTTTCTTT
TRBJ2-3	.	TRBV10-3	.	CAISEANREDTQYF	TGTGCCATCTCTGAGGCCAATCGGGAGGATACGCAGTATTTT
TRBJ2-3	TRBD2	TRBV27	.	CASSRSSGTDTQYF	TGTGCCAGCAGTAGGTCTAGCGGAACAGATACGCAGTATTTT
TRBJ1-5	TRBD1	TRBV2	.	CASSLRDSLLLF	TGTGCCAGCAGTCTCCGGGACAGCCTTCTTTTGTTT
TRBJ1-2	.	TRBV5-6	.	CASSLGPAESYGYTF	TGTGCCAGCAGCTTGGGTCCGGCGGAGAGCTATGGCTACACCTTC
TRBJ1-4	TRBD1	TRBV5-1	.	CASSLALAGQEKLFF	TGCGCCAGCAGCTTGGCCTTGGCGGGACAGGAAAAACTGTTTTTT
TRBJ1-5	.	TRBV7-2	.	CASSSAPGWPQHF	TGTGCCAGCAGCTCCGCCCCAGGGTGGCCCCAGCATTTT
TRBJ1-3	.	TRBV7-9	.	CASSLPGITTIYF	TGTGCCAGCAGCTTACCGGGTATAACCACCATATATTTT
TRBJ2-7	.	TRBV5-1	.	CASSLAGEVDEQYF	TGCGCCAGCAGCTTGGCCGGGGAGGTGGACGAGCAGTACTTC
TRBJ1-1	.	TRBV18	.	CASSPPGERVSTEAFF	TGTGCCAGCTCACCACCGGGAGAGAGGGTGAGCACTGAAGCTTTCTTT
TRBJ2-2	.	TRBV2	.	CASRNRGGTGELFF	TGTGCCAGCAGGAACAGGGGAGGCACCGGGGAGCTGTTTTTT
TRBJ1-2	.	TRBV6-1	few	CASSPSPITDYGYTF	TGTGCCAGCAGCCCCTCCCCGATTACGGACTATGGCTACACCTTC
TRBJ2-3	.	TRBV6-5	.	CASSYRGETDTQYF	TGTGCCAGCAGTTACAGGGGCGAGACAGATACGCAGTATTTT
TRBJ1-5	.	TRBV4-1	.	CASSQGRGRNQPQHF	TGCGCCAGCAGCCAAGGAAGGGGCCGCAATCAGCCCCAGCATTTT
TRBJ1-6	.	TRBV25-1	.	CASSEGRRAPYNSPLHF	TGTGCCAGCAGTGAGGGACGGAGGGCACCTTATAATTCACCCCTCCACTTT
TRBJ2-3	TRBD2	TRBV14	.	CASSLAAGEGEDTQYF	TGTGCCAGCAGCCTCGCAGCGGGGGAAGGGGAAGATACGCAGTATTTT
TRBJ1-3	.	TRBV29-1	.	CSVESGTSGNTIYF	TGCAGCGTTGAATCCGGGACTTCTGGAAACACCATATATTTT
TRBJ1-4	.	TRBV30	once	CAWSVQGGATNEKLFF	TGTGCCTGGAGTGTACAAGGGGGGGCAACTAATGAAAAACTGTTTTTT
TRBJ2-6	.	TRBV5-6	.	CASTSGVSGANVLTF	TGTGCCAGCACCTCGGGTGTCTCTGGGGCCAACGTCCTGACTTTC
TRBJ1-2	.	TRBV27	.	CASSLRVGGYGYTF	TGTGCCAGCAGTTTACGGGTCGGGGGCTATGGCTACACCTTC
TRBJ1-4	.	TRBV5-1	.	CASSALGRTNEKLFF	TGCGCCAGCAGCGCCTTAGGGAGGACTAATGAAAAACTGTTTTTT
TRBJ2-1	TRBD2	TRBV7-2	.	CASSLDVVGREFF	TGTGCCAGCAGCTTAGACGTGGTGGGGAGGGAGTTCTTC
TRBJ2-2	.	TRBV5-6	few	CASRKRRGRNTGELFF	TGTGCCAGCAGAAAACGCAGGGGCCGGAACACCGGGGAGCTGTTTTTT